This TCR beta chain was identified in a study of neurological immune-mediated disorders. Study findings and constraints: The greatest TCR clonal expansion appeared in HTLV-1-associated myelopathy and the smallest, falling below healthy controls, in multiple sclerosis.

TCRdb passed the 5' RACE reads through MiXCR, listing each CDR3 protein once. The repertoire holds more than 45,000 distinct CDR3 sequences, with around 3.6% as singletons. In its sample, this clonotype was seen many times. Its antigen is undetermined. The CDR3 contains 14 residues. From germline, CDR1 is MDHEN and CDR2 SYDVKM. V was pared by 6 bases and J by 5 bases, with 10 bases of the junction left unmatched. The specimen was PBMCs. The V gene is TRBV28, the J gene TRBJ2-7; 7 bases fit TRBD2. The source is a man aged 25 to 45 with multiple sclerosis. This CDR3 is CASRAYSGPHEQYF. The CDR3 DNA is TGTGCCAGCAGAGCCTATAGCGGGCCCCACGAGCAGTACTTC.